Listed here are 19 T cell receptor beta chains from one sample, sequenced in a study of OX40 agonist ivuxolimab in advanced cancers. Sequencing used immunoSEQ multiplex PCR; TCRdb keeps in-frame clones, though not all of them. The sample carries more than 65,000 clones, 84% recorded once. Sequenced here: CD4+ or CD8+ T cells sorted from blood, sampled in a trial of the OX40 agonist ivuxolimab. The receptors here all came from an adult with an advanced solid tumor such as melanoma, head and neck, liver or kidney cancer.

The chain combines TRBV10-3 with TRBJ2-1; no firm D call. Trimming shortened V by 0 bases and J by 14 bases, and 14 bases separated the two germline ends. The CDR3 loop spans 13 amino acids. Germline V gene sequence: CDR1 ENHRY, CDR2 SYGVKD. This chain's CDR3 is CAISESPPAGKFF. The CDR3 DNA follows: TGTGCCATCAGTGAGTCGCCCCCCGCTGGGAAGTTCTTC.

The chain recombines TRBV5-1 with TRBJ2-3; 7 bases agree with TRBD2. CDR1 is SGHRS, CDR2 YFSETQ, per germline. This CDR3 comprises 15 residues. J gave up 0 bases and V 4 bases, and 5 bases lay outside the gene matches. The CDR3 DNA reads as TGCGCCAGCAGCCCGGGACTAACGAGCACAGATACGCAGTATTTT. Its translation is CASSPGLTSTDTQYF.

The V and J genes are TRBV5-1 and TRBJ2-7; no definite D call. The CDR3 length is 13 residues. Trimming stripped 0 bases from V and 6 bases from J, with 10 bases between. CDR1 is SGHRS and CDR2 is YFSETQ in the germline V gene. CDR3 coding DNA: TGCGCCAGCAGCTTGGTCCCGGACCGCGAGCAGTACTTC. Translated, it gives CASSLVPDREQYF.

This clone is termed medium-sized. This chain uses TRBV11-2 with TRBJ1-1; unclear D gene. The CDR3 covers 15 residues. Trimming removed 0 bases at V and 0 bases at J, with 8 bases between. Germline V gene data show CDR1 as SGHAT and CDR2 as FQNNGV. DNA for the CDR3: TGTGCCAGCAGCTTAGAGCCAGGTTTGAACACTGAAGCTTTCTTT. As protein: CASSLEPGLNTEAFF.

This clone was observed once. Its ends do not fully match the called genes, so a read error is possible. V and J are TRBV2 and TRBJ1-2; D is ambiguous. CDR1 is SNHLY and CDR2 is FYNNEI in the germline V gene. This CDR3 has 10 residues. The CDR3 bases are TGTGCCAGCAGTGAAGGCGGGATGATCTTC. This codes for CASSEGGMIF. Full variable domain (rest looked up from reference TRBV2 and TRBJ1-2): EPEVTQTPSHQVTQMGQEVILRCVPISNHLYFYWYRQILGQKVEFLVSFYNNEISEKSEIFDDQFSVERPDGSNFTLKIRSTKLEDSAMYFCASSEGGMIFGSGTRLTVV.

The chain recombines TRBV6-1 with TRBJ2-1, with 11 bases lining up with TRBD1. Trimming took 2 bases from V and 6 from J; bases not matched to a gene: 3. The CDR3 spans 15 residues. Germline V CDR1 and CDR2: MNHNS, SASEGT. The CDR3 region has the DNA TGTGCCAGCAGTGAAAGGACAGGGGGCAGCAATGAGCAGTTCTTC. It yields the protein CASSERTGGSNEQFF.

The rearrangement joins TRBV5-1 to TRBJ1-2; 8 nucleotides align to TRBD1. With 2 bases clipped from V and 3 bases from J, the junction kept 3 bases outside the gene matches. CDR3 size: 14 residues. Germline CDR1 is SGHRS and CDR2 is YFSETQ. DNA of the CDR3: TGCGCCAGCAGCTTAGCAGGGGGCGACTATGGCTACACCTTC. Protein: CASSLAGGDYGYTF.

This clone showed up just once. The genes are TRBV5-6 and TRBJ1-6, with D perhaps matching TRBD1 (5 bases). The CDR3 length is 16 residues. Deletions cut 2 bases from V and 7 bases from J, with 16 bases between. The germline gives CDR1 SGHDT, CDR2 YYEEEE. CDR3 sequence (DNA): TGTGCCAGCAGCTTTCTACAGGTAGCGGAAAATTCACCCCTCCACTTT. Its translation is CASSFLQVAENSPLHF.

CDR3 sequence reads: CASSKAPSQPSLDEQYF. Written as DNA, the CDR3 is TGTGCCAGCAGCAAAGCTCCGTCCCAACCTTCTTTGGACGAGCAGTACTTC. The chain has TRBV21-1 and TRBJ2-7. TRBV21-1 is marked as a pseudogene. The CDR3 loop spans 17 amino acids.

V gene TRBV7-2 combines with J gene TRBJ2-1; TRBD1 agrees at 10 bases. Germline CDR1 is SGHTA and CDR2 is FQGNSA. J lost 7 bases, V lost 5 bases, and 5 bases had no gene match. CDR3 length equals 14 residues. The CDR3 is CASSPRTGGNEQFF. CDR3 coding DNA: TGTGCCAGCAGCCCCAGGACAGGGGGGAATGAGCAGTTCTTC. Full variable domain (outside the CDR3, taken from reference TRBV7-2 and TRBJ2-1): GAGVSQSPSNKVTEKGKDVELRCDPISGHTALYWYRQSLGQGLEFLIYFQGNSAPDKSGLPSDRFSAERTGGSVSTLTIQRTQQEDSAVYLCASSPRTGGNEQFFGPGTRLTVL.

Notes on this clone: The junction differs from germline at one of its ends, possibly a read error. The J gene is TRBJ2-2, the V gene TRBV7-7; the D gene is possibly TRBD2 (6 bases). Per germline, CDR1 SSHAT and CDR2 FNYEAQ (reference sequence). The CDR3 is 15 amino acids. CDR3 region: CASSFGGGNTGELFF. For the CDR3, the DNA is TGTGCTAGCAGCTTTGGGGGAGGGAACACCGGGGAGCTGTTTTTT.

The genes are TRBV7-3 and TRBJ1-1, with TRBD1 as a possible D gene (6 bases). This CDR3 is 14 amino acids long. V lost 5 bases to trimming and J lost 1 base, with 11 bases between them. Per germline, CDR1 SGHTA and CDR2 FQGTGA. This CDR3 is CASSGGASNTEAFF. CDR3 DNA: TGTGCCAGCAGCGGGGGGGCCTCGAACACTGAAGCTTTCTTT.

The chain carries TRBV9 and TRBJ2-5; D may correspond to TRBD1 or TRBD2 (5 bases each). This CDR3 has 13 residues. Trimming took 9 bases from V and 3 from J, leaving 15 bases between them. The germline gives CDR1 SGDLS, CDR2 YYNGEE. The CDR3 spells CATSRGVEETQYF. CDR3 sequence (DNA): TGTGCCACCTCACGAGGGGTTGAAGAGACCCAGTACTTC.

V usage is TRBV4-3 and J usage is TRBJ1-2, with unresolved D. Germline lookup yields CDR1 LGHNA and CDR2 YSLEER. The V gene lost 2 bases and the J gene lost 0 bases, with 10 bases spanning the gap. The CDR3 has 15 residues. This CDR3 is CASSQLTPTNYGYTF. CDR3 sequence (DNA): TGCGCCAGCAGCCAATTAACACCGACTAACTATGGCTACACCTTC.

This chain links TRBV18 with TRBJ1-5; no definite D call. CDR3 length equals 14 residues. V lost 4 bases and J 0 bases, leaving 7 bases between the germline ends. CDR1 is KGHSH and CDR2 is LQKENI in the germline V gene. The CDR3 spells CASSLSHSNQPQHF. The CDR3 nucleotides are TGTGCCAGCTCACTTAGCCATAGCAATCAGCCCCAGCATTTT.

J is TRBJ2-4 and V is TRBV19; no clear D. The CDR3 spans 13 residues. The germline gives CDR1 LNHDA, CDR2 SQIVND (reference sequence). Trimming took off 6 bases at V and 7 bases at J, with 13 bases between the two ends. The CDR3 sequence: CASRRLGQNIQYF. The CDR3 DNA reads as TGTGCCAGTAGAAGGCTAGGGCAGAACATTCAGTACTTC.

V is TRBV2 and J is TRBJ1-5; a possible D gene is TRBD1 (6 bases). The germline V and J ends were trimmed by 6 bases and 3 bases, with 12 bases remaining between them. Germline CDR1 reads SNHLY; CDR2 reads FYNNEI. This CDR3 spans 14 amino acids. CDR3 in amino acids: CASSPDSPNQPQHF. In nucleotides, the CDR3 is TGTGCCAGCAGCCCGGACAGTCCCAATCAGCCCCAGCATTTT.

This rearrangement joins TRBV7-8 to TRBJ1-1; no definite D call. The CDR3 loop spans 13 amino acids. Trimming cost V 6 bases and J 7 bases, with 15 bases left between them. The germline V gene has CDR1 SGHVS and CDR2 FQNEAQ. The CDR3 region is CASSRNSAVEAFF. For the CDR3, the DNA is TGTGCCAGCAGTCGAAATTCGGCCGTTGAAGCTTTCTTT.

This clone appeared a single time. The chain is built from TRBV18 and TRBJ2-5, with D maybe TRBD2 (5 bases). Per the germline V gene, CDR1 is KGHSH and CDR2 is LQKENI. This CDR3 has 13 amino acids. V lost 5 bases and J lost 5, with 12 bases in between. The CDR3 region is CASSEGMRETQYF. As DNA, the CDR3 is TGTGCCAGCTCAGAGGGTATGAGGGAGACCCAGTACTTC.